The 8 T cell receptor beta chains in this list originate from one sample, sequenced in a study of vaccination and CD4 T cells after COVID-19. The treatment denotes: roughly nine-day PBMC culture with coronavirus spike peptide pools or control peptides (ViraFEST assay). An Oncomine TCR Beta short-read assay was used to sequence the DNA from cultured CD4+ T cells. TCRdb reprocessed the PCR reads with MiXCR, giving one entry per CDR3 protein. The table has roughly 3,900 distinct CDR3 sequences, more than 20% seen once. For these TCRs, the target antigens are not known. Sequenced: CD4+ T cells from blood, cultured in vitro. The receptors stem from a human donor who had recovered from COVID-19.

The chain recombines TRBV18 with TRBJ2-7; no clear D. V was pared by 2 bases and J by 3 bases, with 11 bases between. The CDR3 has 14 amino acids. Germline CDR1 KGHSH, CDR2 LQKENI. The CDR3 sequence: CASSPNPGGYEQYF. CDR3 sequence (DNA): TGTGCCAGCTCACCAAACCCAGGTGGCTACGAGCAGTACTTC.

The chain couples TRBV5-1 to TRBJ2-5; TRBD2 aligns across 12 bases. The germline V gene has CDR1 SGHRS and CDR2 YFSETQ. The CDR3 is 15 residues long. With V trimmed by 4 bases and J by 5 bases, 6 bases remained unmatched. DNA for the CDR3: TGCGCCAGCAGCGGGGGACTAGCGGGTTTGGAGACCCAGTACTTC. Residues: CASSGGLAGLETQYF. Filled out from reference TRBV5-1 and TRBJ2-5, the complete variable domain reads KAGVTQTPRYLIKTRGQQVTLSCSPISGHRSVSWYQQTPGQGLQFLFEYFSETQRNKGNFPGRFSGRQFSNSRSEMNVSTLELGDSALYLCASSGGLAGLETQYFGPGTRLLVL.

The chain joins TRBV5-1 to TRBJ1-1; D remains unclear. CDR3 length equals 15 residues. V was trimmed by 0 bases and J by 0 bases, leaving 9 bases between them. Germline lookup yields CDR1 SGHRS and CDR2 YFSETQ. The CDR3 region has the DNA TGCGCCAGCAGCTTGGACAGCTCCATGAACACTGAAGCTTTCTTT. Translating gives CASSLDSSMNTEAFF.

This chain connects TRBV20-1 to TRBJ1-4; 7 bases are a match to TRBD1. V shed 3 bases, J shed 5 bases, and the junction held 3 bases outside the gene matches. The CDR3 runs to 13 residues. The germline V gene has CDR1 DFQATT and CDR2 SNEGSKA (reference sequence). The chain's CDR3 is CSASQGQNEKLFF. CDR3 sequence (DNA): TGCAGTGCTAGTCAGGGACAGAATGAAAAACTGTTTTTT.

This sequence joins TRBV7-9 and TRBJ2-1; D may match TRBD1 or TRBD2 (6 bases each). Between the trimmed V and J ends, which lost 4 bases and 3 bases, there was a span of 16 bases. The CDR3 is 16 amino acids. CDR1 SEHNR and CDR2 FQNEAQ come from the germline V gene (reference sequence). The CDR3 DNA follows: TGTGCCAGCAGCTCCCCGGGGGCCCAATTCTACAATGAGCAGTTCTTC. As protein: CASSSPGAQFYNEQFF.

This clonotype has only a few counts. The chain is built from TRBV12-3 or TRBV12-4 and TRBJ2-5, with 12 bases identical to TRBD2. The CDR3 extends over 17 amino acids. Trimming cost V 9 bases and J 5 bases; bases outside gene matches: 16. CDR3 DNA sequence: TGTGCCAGTTCCCTAATGTTCCGACTAGCGGGGGACGAGACCCAGTACTTC. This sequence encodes CASSLMFRLAGDETQYF.

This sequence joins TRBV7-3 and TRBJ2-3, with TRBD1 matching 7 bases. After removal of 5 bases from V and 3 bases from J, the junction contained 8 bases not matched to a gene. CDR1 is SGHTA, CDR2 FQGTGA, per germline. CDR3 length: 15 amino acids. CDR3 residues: CASSHSGTVTDTQYF. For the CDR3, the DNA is TGTGCCAGCAGCCATTCCGGGACAGTAACAGATACGCAGTATTTT. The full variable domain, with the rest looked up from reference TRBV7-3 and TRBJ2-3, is GAGVSQTPSNKVTEKGKYVELRCDPISGHTALYWYRQSLGQGPEFLIYFQGTGAADDSGLPNDRFFAVRPEGSVSTLKIQRTERGDSAVYLCASSHSGTVTDTQYFGPGTRLTVL.

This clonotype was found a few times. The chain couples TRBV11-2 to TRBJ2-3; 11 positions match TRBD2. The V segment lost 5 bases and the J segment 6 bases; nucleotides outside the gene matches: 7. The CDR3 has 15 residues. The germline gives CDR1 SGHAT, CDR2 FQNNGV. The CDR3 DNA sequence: TGTGCCAGCAGCGCTCTAGCGGGGGGAAGGGATACGCAGTATTTT. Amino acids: CASSALAGGRDTQYF.